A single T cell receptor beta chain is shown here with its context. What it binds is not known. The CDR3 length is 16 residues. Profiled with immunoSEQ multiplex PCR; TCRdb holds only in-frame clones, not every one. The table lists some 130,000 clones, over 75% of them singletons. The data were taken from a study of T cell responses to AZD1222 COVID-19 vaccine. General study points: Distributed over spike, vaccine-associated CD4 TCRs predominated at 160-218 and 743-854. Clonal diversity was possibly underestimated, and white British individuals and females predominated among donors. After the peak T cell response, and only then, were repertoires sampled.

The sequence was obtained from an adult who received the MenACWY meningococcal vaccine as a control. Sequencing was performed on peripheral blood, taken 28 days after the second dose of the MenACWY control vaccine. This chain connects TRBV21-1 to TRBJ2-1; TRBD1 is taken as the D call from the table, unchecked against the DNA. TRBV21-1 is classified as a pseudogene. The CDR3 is CASSKDQGSSYNEQFF. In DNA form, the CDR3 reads TGTGCCAGCAGCAAAGACCAGGGAAGCTCCTACAATGAGCAGTTCTTC.